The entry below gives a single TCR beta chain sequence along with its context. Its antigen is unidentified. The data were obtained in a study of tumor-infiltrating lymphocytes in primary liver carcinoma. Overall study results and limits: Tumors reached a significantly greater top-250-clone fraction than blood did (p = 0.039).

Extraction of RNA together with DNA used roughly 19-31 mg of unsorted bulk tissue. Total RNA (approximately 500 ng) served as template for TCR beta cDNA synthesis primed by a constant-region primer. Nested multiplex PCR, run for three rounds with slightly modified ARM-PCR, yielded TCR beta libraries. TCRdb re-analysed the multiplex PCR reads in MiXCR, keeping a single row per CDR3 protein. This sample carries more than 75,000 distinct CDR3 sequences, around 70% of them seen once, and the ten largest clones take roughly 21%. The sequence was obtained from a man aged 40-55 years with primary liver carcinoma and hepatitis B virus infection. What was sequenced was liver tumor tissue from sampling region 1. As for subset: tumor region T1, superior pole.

The CDR3, as DNA: TGTGCCAGCAGTGGAAGACTAGCGGGAGGGCCTTCGGAGACCCAGTACTTC. This translates into CASSGRLAGGPSETQYF. The gene calls are TRBV2 and TRBJ2-5; 14 bases fit TRBD2. V trimming: 4 bases; J trimming: 5 bases; junction bases outside the gene matches: 9. The CDR3 extends over 17 amino acids. The germline gives CDR1 SNHLY, CDR2 FYNNEI.